This T cell receptor (beta chain) was recovered during a study of T cell responses to AZD1222 COVID-19 vaccine. Study details: Pooled together were second doses at about 4 or about 12 weeks.

General study results and limits: Targets within unmutated variant regions were reportedly found for nearly half of spike-specific TCRs. Spike-spanning, vaccine-associated CD4 TCRs were dominant at 160-218 and 743-854.

The germline V gene encodes CDR1 MNHNS and CDR2 SASEGT. V dropped 2 bases and J dropped 4; count of bases not matched to a gene: 8. The CDR3 is made up of 16 amino acids. As regards this clone: What it recognizes is unknown.

Using immunoSEQ multiplex PCR, the repertoire was profiled, and TCRdb retains in-frame clones only, with some absent. The table lists 100,000 to 120,000 clones, about 80% of them singletons. This material consisted of peripheral blood, taken on day 0 of AZD1222 vaccination. The receptor was isolated from an adult in good health. The rearrangement uses TRBV6-1 and TRBJ1-5; 7 nucleotides match TRBD1. The CDR3 DNA is TGTGCCAGCAGTGAACATTTGAGACAGGGAAATCAGCCCCAGCATTTT. It is translated as CASSEHLRQGNQPQHF.